This T cell receptor (beta chain) was identified during a study of Tregs in tolerant kidney transplant recipients. Findings of the study overall: Few patients were studied, so findings need validation in larger groups.

A note on this clone: The antigen is not known. The sequence runs out 3 residues before the end of the CDR3; the remainder is reconstructed from the germline J gene.

Some clones are missing from TCRdb's copy, which holds only in-frame ones; the method was immunoSEQ multiplex PCR. The sample has 30,000 to 35,000 clones. The V gene's germline CDR1 is SGHAT and CDR2 FQNNGV. The CDR3 loop spans 15 amino acids. With 5 bases removed from V and 1 base from J, the gap between germline ends came to 14 bases. Unstimulated Tregs (CD4+CD25+CD127-) and CD4+CD25- non-Tregs were sorted from PBMCs. This rearrangement joins TRBV11-2 to TRBJ1-1; D gene ambiguous. The receptor was isolated from a human donor who received a combined kidney and bone marrow transplant. The source material was CD8+ T cells from blood, sampled before the transplant. CDR3 loop: CASSPTSGSNTEAFF. Partial CDR3 DNA: TGTGCCAGCAGCCCCACGTCCGGGTCGAACACTGAA.